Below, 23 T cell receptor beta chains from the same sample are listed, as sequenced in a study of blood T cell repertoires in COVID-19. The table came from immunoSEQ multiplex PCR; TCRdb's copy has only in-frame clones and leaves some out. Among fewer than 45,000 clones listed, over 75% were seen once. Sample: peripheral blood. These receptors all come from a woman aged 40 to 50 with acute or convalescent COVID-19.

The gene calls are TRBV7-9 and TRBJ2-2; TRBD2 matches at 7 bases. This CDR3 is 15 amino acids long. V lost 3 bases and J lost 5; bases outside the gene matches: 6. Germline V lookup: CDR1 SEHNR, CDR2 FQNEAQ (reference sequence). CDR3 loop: CASSFRLADTGELFF. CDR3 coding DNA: TGTGCCAGCAGCTTCCGTCTAGCGGATACCGGGGAGCTGTTTTTT.

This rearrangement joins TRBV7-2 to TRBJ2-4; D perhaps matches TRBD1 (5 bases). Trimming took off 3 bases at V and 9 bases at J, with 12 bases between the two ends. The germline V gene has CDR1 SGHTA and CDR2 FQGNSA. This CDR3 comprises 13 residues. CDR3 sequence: CASSFTVQGIQYF. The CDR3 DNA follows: TGTGCCAGCAGCTTCACAGTTCAGGGCATTCAGTACTTC.

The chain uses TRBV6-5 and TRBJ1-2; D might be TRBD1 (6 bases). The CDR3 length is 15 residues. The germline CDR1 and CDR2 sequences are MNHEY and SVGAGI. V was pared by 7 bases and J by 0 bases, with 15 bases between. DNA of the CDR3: TGTGCCAGCAACCTGGACAGCTTAGCTAACTATGGCTACACCTTC. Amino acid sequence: CASNLDSLANYGYTF.

The DNA for the CDR3 is TGTGCCAGCAGTCCCTCACAAACAGGTTCGAAGTTCTTC. It specifies CASSPSQTGSKFF. The rearrangement links TRBV12-3 or TRBV12-4 to TRBJ2-1; D possibly corresponds to TRBD1 (5 bases). V was cut by 5 bases and J by 14 bases, with 19 bases left in between. This CDR3 has 13 amino acids.

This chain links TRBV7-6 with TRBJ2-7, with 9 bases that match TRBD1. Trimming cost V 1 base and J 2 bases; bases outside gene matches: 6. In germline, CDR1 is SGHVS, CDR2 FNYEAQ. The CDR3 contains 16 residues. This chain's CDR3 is CASSLGRTGVTYEQYF. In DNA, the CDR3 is TGTGCCAGCAGCTTAGGGCGGACAGGGGTAACCTACGAGCAGTACTTC.

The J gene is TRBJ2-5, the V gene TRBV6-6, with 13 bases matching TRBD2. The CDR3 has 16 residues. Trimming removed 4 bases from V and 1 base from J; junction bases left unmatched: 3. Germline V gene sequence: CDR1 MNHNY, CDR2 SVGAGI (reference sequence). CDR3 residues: CASSSGTSGVQETQYF. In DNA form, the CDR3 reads TGTGCCAGCAGTTCGGGGACTAGCGGGGTCCAAGAGACCCAGTACTTC.

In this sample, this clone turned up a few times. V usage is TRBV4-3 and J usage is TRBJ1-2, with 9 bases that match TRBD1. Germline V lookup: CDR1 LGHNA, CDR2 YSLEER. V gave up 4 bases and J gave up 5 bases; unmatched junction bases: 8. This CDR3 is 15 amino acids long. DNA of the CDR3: TGCGCCAGCAGCCCCAGGACAGGGGTATTGTATGGCTACACCTTC. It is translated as CASSPRTGVLYGYTF.

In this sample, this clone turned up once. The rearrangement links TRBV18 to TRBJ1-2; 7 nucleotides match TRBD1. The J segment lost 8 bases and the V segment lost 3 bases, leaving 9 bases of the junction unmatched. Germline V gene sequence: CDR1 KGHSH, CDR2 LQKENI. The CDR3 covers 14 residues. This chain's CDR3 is CASSPAGQPGGYTF. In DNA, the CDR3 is TGTGCCAGCTCACCCGCGGGACAGCCGGGGGGCTACACCTTC.

The DNA of the CDR3 is TGTGCCAGCAGCCAAATGCTCAGGAACTATGGCTACACCTTC. It specifies CASSQMLRNYGYTF. The chain recombines TRBV5-6 with TRBJ1-2; D gene unclear. CDR1 is SGHDT, CDR2 YYEEEE, per germline. The V end lost 4 bases, the J end lost 2 bases, and 12 bases lay between the germline ends. This CDR3 has 14 residues.

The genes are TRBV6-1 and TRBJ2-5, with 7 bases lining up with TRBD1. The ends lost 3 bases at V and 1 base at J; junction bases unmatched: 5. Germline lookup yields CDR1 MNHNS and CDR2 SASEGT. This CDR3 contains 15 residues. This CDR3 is CASSDQQGIQETQYF. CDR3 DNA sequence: TGTGCCAGCAGTGACCAACAGGGGATCCAAGAGACCCAGTACTTC.

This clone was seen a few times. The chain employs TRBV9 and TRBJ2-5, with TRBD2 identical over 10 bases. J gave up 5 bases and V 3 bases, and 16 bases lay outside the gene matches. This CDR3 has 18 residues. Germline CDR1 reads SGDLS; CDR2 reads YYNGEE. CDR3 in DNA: TGTGCCAGCAGCGCCCTTGTGAGCGGGGGGGCCAGTCATGAGACCCAGTACTTC. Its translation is CASSALVSGGASHETQYF. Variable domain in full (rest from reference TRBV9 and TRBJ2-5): DSGVTQTPKHLITATGQRVTLRCSPRSGDLSVYWYQQSLDQGLQFLIQYYNGEERAKGNILERFSAQQFPDLHSELNLSSLELGDSALYFCASSALVSGGASHETQYFGPGTRLLVL.

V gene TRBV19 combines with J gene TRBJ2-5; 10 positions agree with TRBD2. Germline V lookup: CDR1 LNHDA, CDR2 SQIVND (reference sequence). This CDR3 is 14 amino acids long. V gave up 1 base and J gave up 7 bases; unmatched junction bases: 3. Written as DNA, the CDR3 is TGTGCCAGTAGTATAGCAGCGGGGGGGCGGACCCAGTACTTC. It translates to CASSIAAGGRTQYF.

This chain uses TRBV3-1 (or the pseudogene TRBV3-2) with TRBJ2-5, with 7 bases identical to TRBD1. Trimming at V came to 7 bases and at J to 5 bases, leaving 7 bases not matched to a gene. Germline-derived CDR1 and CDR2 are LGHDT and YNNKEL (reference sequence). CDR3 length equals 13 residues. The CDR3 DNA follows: TGTGCCAGCAACGACAGGGAGTCGGAGACCCAGTACTTC. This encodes CASNDRESETQYF.

This CDR3 reads CASSLRFSEKLFF. In DNA form, the CDR3 reads TGTGCCAGCAGCCTCAGGTTTTCGGAAAAACTGTTTTTT. This rearrangement joins TRBV12-3 or TRBV12-4 to TRBJ1-4, with no clear D. Deletions cut 6 bases from V and 8 bases from J, with 13 bases between. The CDR3 covers 13 residues.

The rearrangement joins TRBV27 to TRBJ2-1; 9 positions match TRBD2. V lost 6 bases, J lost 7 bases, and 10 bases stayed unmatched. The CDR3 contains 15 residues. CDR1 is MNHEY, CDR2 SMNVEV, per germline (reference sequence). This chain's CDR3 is CASSGLAYPINEQFF. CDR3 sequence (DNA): TGTGCCAGCAGCGGACTAGCGTATCCTATTAATGAGCAGTTCTTC.

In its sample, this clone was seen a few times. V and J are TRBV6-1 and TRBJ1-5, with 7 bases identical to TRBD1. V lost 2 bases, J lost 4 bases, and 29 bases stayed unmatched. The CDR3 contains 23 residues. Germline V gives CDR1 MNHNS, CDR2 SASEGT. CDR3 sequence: CASSEPPPVEGAPSPLWNQPQHF. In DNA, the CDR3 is TGTGCCAGCAGTGAACCCCCCCCGGTGGAGGGGGCACCTAGTCCATTATGGAATCAGCCCCAGCATTTT.

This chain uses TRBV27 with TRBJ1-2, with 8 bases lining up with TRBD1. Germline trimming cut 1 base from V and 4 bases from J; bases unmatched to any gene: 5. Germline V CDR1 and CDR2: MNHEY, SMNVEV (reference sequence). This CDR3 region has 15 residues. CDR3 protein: CASSLWAGGVYGYTF. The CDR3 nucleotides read TGTGCCAGCAGTTTATGGGCAGGGGGCGTCTATGGCTACACCTTC.

The CDR3 sequence is CASSAPQATEETQYF. CDR3 nucleotides: TGTGCCAGCAGCGCACCACAGGCGACAGAAGAGACCCAGTACTTC. The chain links TRBV9 to TRBJ2-5; weak D call: TRBD1 (5 bases). V was cut by 3 bases and J by 3 bases, with 15 bases left in between. This CDR3 has 15 residues. Germline V gives CDR1 SGDLS, CDR2 YYNGEE.

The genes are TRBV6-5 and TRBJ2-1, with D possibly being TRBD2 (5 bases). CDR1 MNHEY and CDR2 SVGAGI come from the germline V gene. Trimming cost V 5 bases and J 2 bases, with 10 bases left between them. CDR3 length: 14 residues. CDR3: CASSRQEAYNEQFF. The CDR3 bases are TGTGCCAGCAGTAGGCAGGAGGCCTACAATGAGCAGTTCTTC.

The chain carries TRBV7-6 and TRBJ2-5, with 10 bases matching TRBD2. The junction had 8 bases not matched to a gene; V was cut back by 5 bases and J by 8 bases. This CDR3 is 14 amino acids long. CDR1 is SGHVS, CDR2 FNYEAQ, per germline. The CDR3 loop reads CASSPLAGVYTQYF. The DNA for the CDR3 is TGTGCCAGCAGCCCTCTAGCGGGAGTTTATACCCAGTACTTC.

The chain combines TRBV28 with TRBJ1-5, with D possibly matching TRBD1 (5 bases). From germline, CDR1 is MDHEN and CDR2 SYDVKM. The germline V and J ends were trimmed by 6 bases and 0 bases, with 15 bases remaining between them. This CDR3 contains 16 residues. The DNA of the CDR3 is TGTGCCAGCAGAATCGGGTCAGGGTATAGCAATCAGCCCCAGCATTTT. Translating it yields CASRIGSGYSNQPQHF.

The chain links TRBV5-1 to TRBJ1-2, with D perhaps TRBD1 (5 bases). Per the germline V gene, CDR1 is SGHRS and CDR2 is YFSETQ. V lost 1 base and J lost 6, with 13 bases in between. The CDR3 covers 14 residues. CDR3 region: CASSLQGGWDGYTF. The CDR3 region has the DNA TGCGCCAGCAGCTTGCAGGGCGGTTGGGATGGCTACACCTTC.

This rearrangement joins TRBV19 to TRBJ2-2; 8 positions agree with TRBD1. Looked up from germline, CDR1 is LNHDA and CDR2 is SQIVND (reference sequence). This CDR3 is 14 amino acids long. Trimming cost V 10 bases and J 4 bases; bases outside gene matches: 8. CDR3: CAMRTGTGTGELFF. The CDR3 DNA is TGTGCCATGAGGACAGGGACGGGCACCGGGGAGCTGTTTTTT.